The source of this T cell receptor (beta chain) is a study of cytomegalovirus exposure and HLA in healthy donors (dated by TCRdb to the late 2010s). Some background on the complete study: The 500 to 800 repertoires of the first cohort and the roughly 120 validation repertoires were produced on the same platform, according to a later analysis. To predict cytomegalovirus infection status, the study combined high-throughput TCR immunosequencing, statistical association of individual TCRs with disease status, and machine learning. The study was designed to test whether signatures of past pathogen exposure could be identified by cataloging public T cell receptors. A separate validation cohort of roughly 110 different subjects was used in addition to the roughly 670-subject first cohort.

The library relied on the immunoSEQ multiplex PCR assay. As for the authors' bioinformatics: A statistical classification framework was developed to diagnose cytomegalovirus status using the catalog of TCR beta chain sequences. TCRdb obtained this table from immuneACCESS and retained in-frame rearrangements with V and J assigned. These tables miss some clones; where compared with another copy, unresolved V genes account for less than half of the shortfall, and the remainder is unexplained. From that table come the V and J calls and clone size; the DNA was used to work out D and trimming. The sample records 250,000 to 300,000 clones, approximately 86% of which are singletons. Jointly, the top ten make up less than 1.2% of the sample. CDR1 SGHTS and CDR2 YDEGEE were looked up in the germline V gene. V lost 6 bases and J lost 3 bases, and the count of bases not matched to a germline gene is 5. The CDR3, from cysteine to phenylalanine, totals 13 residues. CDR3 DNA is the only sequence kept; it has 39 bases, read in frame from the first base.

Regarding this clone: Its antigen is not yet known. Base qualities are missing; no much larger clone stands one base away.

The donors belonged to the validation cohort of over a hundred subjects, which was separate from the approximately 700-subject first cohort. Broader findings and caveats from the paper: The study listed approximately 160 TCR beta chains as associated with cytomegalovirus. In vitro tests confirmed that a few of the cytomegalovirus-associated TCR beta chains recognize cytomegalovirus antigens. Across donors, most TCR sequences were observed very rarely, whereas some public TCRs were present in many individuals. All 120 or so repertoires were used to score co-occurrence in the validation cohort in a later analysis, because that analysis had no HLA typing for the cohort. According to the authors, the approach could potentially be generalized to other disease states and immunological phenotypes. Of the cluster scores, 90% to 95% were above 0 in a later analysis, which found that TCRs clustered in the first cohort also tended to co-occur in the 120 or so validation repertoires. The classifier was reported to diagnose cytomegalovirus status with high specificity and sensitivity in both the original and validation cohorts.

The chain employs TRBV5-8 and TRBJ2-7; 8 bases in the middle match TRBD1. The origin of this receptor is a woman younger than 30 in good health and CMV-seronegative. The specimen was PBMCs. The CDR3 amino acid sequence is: CASNGQGIYEQYF. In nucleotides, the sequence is TGTGCCAGCAATGGACAGGGAATCTACGAGCAGTACTTC.